This T cell receptor beta chain was obtained from a study of blood T cell repertoires in COVID-19. Study-level background: The United States, Italy and Spain were the sources of the acute and convalescent COVID-19 samples. Sample material is recorded as cDNA or gDNA derived from T cells, B-cell-depleted T cells, or PBMCs.

Under the authors' procedure: Estimation of nucleated cell counts was performed using reference gene primer amplification. Libraries were prepared by immunoSEQ multiplex PCR; TCRdb keeps only in-frame clonotypes and omits some of them. Clone size and V and J calls were adopted from that table, with D and trimming inferred from the DNA. Of 120,000 or so clones listed, around nine tenths were seen once; the top ten hold approximately 1.4%. Trimming left V 6 bases short and J 7 bases short, with 10 bases between. There are 11 residues in the CDR3. The chain recombines TRBV12-3 or TRBV12-4 with TRBJ2-7; no clear D gene. This receptor was obtained from a human donor in a cohort sampled during active COVID-19. The sequenced sample was peripheral blood. This CDR3 is CASRRTREQYF. The CDR3 bases are TGTGCCAGCAGGAGAACTCGTGAGCAGTACTTC.